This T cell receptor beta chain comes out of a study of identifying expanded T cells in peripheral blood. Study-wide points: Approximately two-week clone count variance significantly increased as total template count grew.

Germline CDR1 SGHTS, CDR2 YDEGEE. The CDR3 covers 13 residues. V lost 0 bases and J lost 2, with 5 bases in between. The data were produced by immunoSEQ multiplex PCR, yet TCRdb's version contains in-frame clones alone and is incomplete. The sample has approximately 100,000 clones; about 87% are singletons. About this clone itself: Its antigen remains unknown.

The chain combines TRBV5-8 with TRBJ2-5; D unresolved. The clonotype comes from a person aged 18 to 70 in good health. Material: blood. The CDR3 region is CASSLVRQETQYF. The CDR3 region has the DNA TGTGCCAGCAGCTTGGTGAGACAAGAGACCCAGTACTTC.